This T cell receptor (beta chain) originates from a study of blood T cell repertoires in COVID-19. In the study overall: Collection of acute and convalescent COVID-19 samples took place in the United States, Italy and Spain. The cDNA or gDNA used as material had been derived from T cells, B-cell-depleted T cells, or PBMCs.

The assay was immunoSEQ multiplex PCR, and TCRdb's table has in-frame clones only and misses some. The sample includes about 320,000 clones, 85% to 95% of them seen just once. Across 20 to 25 US areas, participants ranged in age from roughly 18 to 95 years. CDR3 size: 16 residues. CDR1 is MNHNS and CDR2 is SASEGT in the germline V gene. V was pared by 1 base and J by 4 bases, with 16 bases between. The receptor was derived from a young woman who had been exposed to COVID-19. V usage is TRBV6-1 and J usage is TRBJ1-2, with a tentative D call TRBD1 (6 bases). The sequenced material came from PBMCs or T cells enriched from blood (not recorded which). CDR3: CASSEGSAGVVYGYTF. CDR3 DNA sequence: TGTGCCAGCAGTGAAGGTAGCGCAGGGGTGGTCTATGGCTACACCTTC.